This T cell receptor (beta chain) was recovered during a study of blood T cell repertoires in COVID-19. The V and J ends lost 3 bases and 0 bases respectively, with 15 bases between them. CDR1 and CDR2 from the germline V gene are LNHDA and SQIVND (reference sequence). CDR3 size: 17 residues. Authors' methods: Quantification of nucleated cells was approximated via reference gene primer amplification. The table came from immunoSEQ multiplex PCR; TCRdb's copy has only in-frame clones and leaves some out. The V and J calls and clone size come from that table; D and trimming were worked out from the DNA. This table has around 330,000 clones, approximately 88% appearing once.

The receptor comes from a man in his sixties who had recovered from COVID-19. The chain uses TRBV19 and TRBJ1-3; D might be TRBD1 (5 bases). Material for sequencing was PBMCs or T cells enriched from blood (not recorded which). The CDR3 DNA sequence: TGTGCCAGTAGTATCCCTCCGCAGGGTAACTCTGGAAACACCATATATTTT. Protein sequence: CASSIPPQGNSGNTIYF.